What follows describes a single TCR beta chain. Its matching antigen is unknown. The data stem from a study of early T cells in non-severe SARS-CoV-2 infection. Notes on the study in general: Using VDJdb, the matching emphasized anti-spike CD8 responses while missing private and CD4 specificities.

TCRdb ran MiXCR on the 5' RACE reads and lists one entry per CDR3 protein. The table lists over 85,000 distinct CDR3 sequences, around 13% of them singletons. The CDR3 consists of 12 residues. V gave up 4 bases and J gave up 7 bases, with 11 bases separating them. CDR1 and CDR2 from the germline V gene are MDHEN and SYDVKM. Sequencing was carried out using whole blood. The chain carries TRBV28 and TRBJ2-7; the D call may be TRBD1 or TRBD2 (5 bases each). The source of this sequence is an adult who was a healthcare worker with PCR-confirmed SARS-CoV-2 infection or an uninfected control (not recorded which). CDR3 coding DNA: TGTGCCAGCAGTTCGTACAGGAGGGAGCAGTACTTC. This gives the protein CASSSYRREQYF.